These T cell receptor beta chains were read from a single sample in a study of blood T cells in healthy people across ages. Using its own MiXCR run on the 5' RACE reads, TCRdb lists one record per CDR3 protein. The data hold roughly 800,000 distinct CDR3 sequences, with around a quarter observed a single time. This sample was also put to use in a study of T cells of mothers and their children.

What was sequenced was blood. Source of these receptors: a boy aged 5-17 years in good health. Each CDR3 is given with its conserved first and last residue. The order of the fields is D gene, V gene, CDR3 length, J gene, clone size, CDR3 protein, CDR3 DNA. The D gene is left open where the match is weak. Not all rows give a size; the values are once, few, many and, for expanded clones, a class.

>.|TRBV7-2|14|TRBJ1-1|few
CASSFLDSRTEAFF
TGTGCCAGCAGCTTTCTTGACAGTAGGACTGAAGCTTTCTTT
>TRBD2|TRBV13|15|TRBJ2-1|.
CASRPAGGLSNEQFF
TGTGCCAGCAGGCCAGCGGGAGGATTAAGCAATGAGCAGTTCTTC
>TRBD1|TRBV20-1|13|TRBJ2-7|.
CSARDRGRYEQYF
TGCAGTGCTCGAGACAGGGGGAGGTACGAGCAGTACTTC
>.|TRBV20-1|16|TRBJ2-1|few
CSARAPGAVSYNEQFF
TGCAGTGCTAGGGCCCCAGGGGCAGTTTCCTACAATGAGCAGTTCTTC
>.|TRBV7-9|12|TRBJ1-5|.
CASSSQNQPQHF
TGTGCCAGCAGTTCTCAGAATCAGCCCCAGCATTTT
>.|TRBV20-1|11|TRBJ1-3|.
CSARGANTIYF
TGCAGTGCTAGAGGTGCTAACACCATATATTTT
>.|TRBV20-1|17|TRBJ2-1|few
CSARDVSGVAIYNEQFF
TGCAGTGCTAGAGACGTCTCGGGAGTCGCAATCTACAATGAGCAGTTCTTC
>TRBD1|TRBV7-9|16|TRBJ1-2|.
CASSPGQGAFGAGYTF
TGTGCCAGCAGCCCGGGACAGGGCGCCTTTGGGGCGGGCTACACCTTC
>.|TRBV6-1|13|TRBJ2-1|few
CASSEAGAWEQFF
TGTGCCAGCAGTGAAGCTGGCGCCTGGGAGCAGTTCTTC
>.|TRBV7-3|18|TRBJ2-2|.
CASSPWGRGPSGTGELFF
TGTGCCAGCAGTCCATGGGGGCGGGGGCCCTCGGGCACCGGGGAGCTGTTTTTT
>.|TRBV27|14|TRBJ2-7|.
CASSFGTAPYEQYF
TGTGCCAGCAGTTTCGGTACAGCTCCCTACGAGCAGTACTTC
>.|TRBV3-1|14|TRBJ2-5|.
CASSKWGFQETQYF
TGTGCCAGTAGCAAGTGGGGATTTCAAGAGACCCAGTACTTC
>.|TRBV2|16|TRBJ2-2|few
CASRTSRGGRAGELFF
TGTGCCAGCAGGACAAGCCGTGGGGGGCGGGCCGGGGAGCTGTTTTTT
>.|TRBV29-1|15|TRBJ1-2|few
CSVERAGYGTYGYTF
TGCAGCGTTGAACGGGCAGGGTATGGCACCTATGGCTACACCTTC
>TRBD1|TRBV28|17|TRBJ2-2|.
CASRDDRDETYTGELFF
TGTGCCAGCAGAGATGACAGGGACGAAACATACACCGGGGAGCTGTTTTTT
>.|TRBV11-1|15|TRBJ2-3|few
CASSLRGLEKDTQYF
TGTGCCAGCAGCTTAAGAGGTCTAGAAAAAGATACGCAGTATTTT
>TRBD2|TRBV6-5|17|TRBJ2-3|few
CASSYSLPGLAADTQYF
TGTGCCAGCAGTTACTCCCTCCCGGGACTAGCAGCAGATACGCAGTATTTT
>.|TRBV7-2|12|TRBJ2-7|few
CASSPLIYEQYF
TGTGCCAGCAGCCCCCTCATCTACGAGCAGTACTTC
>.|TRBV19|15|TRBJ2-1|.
CASSIGGWEDNEQFF
TGTGCCAGTAGTATAGGAGGGTGGGAGGACAATGAGCAGTTCTTC
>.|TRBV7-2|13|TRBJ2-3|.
CSSRSSGTDTQYF
TGTTCCTCCAGATCTAGCGGCACAGATACGCAGTATTTT
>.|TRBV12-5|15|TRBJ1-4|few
CASGLEGGPNEKLFF
TGTGCTAGTGGTTTGGAGGGGGGTCCTAATGAAAAACTGTTTTTT